This TCR beta chain was observed in a study of blood T cell repertoires in COVID-19. As processed by the authors: Amplification of reference gene primers provided the estimated nucleated cell counts. Profiled with immunoSEQ multiplex PCR; TCRdb holds only in-frame clones, not every one. V and J calls and clone size are given by that table; D and trimming were obtained from the DNA. The sample includes roughly 77,000 clones, 76% of them seen just once. Followed longitudinally, the Seattle patients had been enrolled during active infection. V was clipped by 5 bases and J by 6 bases, with 11 bases between them. The CDR3 extends over 14 amino acids. Germline-derived CDR1 and CDR2 are SGHTA and FQGTGA.

The sequenced sample was peripheral blood. The V gene is TRBV7-3, the J gene TRBJ1-6; D may be TRBD1 (6 bases). This receptor was taken from a man between 60 and 75 years old with COVID-19, enrolled during active disease. In DNA form, the CDR3 reads TGTGCCAGCAGCCCTGGACAGACTAATTCACCCCTCCACTTT. It translates to CASSPGQTNSPLHF.